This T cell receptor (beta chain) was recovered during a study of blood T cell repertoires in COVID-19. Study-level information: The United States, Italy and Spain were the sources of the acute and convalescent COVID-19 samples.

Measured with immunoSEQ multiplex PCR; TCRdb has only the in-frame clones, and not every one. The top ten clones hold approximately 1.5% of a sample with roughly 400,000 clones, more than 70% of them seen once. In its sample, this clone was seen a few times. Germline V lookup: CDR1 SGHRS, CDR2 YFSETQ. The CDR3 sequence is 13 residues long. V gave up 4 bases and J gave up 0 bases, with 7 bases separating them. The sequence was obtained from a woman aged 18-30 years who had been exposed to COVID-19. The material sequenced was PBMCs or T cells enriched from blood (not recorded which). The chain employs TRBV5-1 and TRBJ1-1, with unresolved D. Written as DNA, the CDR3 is TGCGCCAGCAGCGATCTAATGAACACTGAAGCTTTCTTT. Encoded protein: CASSDLMNTEAFF. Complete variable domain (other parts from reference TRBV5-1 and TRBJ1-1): KAGVTQTPRYLIKTRGQQVTLSCSPISGHRSVSWYQQTPGQGLQFLFEYFSETQRNKGNFPGRFSGRQFSNSRSEMNVSTLELGDSALYLCASSDLMNTEAFFGQGTRLTVV.